Below, one TCR beta chain is given with its context. Measured with immunoSEQ multiplex PCR; TCRdb has only the in-frame clones, and not every one. The sample includes under 55,000 clones, about 90% of them seen just once. The data belong to a study of T cell changes during pregnancy in multiple sclerosis. From germline, CDR1 is LNHNV and CDR2 YYDKDF (reference sequence). The V and J ends lost 1 base and 3 bases respectively, with 6 bases between them. The CDR3 totals 13 residues. The J gene is TRBJ1-1, the V gene TRBV15; D uncertain. This specimen consisted of CD4+ T cells from peripheral blood mononuclear cells, obtained after pregnancy. This TCR was recovered from a female donor in good health, enrolled as a control in a pregnancy study. For the CDR3, the DNA is TGTGCCACCAGCAGAGGGCGGGACACTGAAGCTTTCTTT. This sequence encodes CATSRGRDTEAFF.